These T cell receptor beta chains were read from a single sample in a study of Ad26.COV2.S vaccination and SARS-CoV-2 variants. The table came from immunoSEQ multiplex PCR; TCRdb's copy has only in-frame clones and leaves some out. The sample yields about 100,000 clones, over 70% seen once. The sample in question was peripheral blood, obtained after recovery from COVID-19. The source of these receptors is a human donor who had recovered from COVID-19. The CDR3 runs from the conserved cysteine through the conserved F or W. Fields, in order: D gene, J gene, clone size, V gene, CDR3 protein, CDR3 DNA. The D gene is left open where the match is weak. Size is omitted from some rows. Given values are once, few, many or a class for expanded clones.

d_gene: TRBD1; j_gene: TRBJ1-2; abundance: -; v_gene: TRBV3-1/TRBV3-2; CDR3aa: CASSQTRTGGSFNYGYTF; CDR3nt: TGTGCCAGCAGCCAAACCAGGACAGGGGGATCGTTCAACTATGGCTACACCTTC
d_gene: -; j_gene: TRBJ1-6; abundance: -; v_gene: TRBV28; CDR3aa: CASSTLQDLLVNSPLHF; CDR3nt: TGTGCCAGCAGTACGTTACAGGACCTCCTAGTCAATTCACCCCTCCACTTT
d_gene: TRBD1; j_gene: TRBJ1-4; abundance: few; v_gene: TRBV7-9; CDR3aa: CASRNSDRTGEKLFF; CDR3nt: TGTGCCAGCAGGAATTCTGACAGGACAGGAGAAAAACTGTTTTTT
d_gene: TRBD2; j_gene: TRBJ2-7; abundance: once; v_gene: TRBV5-6; CDR3aa: CASSFTSGEDEQYF; CDR3nt: TGTGCCAGCAGTTTTACTAGCGGGGAGGACGAGCAGTACTTC
d_gene: -; j_gene: TRBJ1-6; abundance: -; v_gene: TRBV7-2; CDR3aa: CASSPGFGIGSPLHF; CDR3nt: TGTGCCAGCAGCCCCGGGTTTGGTATAGGTTCACCCCTCCACTTT
d_gene: TRBD1; j_gene: TRBJ2-3; abundance: -; v_gene: TRBV5-1; CDR3aa: CASSKVGTGQDTQYF; CDR3nt: TGCGCCAGCAGCAAGGTAGGGACAGGGCAAGATACGCAGTATTTT
d_gene: TRBD1; j_gene: TRBJ1-1; abundance: -; v_gene: TRBV28; CDR3aa: CASSLLQGGSTEAFF; CDR3nt: TGTGCCAGCAGCTTACTCCAGGGGGGAAGCACTGAAGCTTTCTTT
d_gene: -; j_gene: TRBJ2-7; abundance: once; v_gene: TRBV12-3/TRBV12-4; CDR3aa: CASSLWGHEQYF; CDR3nt: TGTGCCAGCAGTTTATGGGGCCACGAGCAGTACTTC
d_gene: TRBD2; j_gene: TRBJ2-3; abundance: -; v_gene: TRBV12-5; CDR3aa: CASGLGIAGGLSTDTQYF; CDR3nt: TGTGCTAGTGGTTTGGGGATAGCGGGGGGCCTTAGCACAGATACGCAGTATTTT
d_gene: -; j_gene: TRBJ1-1; abundance: -; v_gene: TRBV2; CDR3aa: CASSEAGAGGAFF; CDR3nt: TGTGCCAGCAGTGAAGCGGGCGCCGGGGGAGCTTTCTTT
d_gene: TRBD2; j_gene: TRBJ2-2; abundance: -; v_gene: TRBV7-3; CDR3aa: CATSRGVNTGELFF; CDR3nt: TGTGCCACTTCCCGGGGGGTGAACACCGGGGAGCTGTTTTTT
d_gene: -; j_gene: TRBJ2-7; abundance: -; v_gene: TRBV28; CDR3aa: CASRRFYEQYF; CDR3nt: TGTGCCAGCAGACGGTTCTACGAGCAGTACTTC
d_gene: -; j_gene: TRBJ1-1; abundance: -; v_gene: TRBV10-3; CDR3aa: CAITKTENTEAFF; CDR3nt: TGTGCCATCACTAAGACAGAGAACACTGAAGCTTTCTTT
d_gene: TRBD1; j_gene: TRBJ1-2; abundance: -; v_gene: TRBV4-1; CDR3aa: CASSQVGQDIYGYTF; CDR3nt: TGCGCCAGCAGCCAAGTTGGACAGGATATATATGGCTACACCTTC
d_gene: TRBD1; j_gene: TRBJ1-1; abundance: -; v_gene: TRBV29-1; CDR3aa: CSVEDPGQITEAFF; CDR3nt: TGCAGCGTTGAAGACCCGGGACAGATCACTGAAGCTTTCTTT
d_gene: -; j_gene: TRBJ1-2; abundance: -; v_gene: TRBV6-2/TRBV6-3; CDR3aa: CASSYQGYGYTF; CDR3nt: TGTGCCAGCAGTTACCAGGGATATGGCTACACCTTC
d_gene: -; j_gene: TRBJ1-6; abundance: -; v_gene: TRBV15; CDR3aa: CATSRENSPLHF; CDR3nt: TGTGCCACCAGCAGAGAGAATTCACCCCTCCACTTT
d_gene: TRBD1; j_gene: TRBJ2-3; abundance: -; v_gene: TRBV7-2; CDR3aa: CASSLDRMTDTQYF; CDR3nt: TGTGCCAGCAGCCTGGACAGGATGACAGATACGCAGTATTTT
d_gene: TRBD2; j_gene: TRBJ2-3; abundance: -; v_gene: TRBV6-1; CDR3aa: CASSELAGRAGTQYF; CDR3nt: TGTGCCAGCAGTGAATTAGCGGGGCGTGCGGGTACGCAGTATTTT
d_gene: TRBD1; j_gene: TRBJ1-6; abundance: -; v_gene: TRBV30; CDR3aa: CARGQGAGSPLHF; CDR3nt: TGTGCCCGCGGACAGGGGGCTGGCTCACCCCTCCACTTT
d_gene: -; j_gene: TRBJ2-5; abundance: once; v_gene: TRBV20-1; CDR3aa: CSASAASPQETQYF; CDR3nt: TGCAGTGCTAGTGCGGCTAGCCCCCAAGAGACCCAGTACTTC
d_gene: -; j_gene: TRBJ2-7; abundance: -; v_gene: TRBV30; CDR3aa: CAWSTWGIAYEQYF; CDR3nt: TGTGCCTGGAGTACTTGGGGGATCGCCTACGAGCAGTACTTC
d_gene: -; j_gene: TRBJ2-7; abundance: -; v_gene: TRBV5-1; CDR3aa: CASSLAGNYEQYF; CDR3nt: TGCGCCAGCAGCTTGGCAGGAAACTACGAGCAGTACTTC
d_gene: -; j_gene: TRBJ1-6; abundance: -; v_gene: TRBV12-5; CDR3aa: CASGPRGNSPLHF; CDR3nt: TGTGCTAGTGGCCCCCGCGGGAATTCACCCCTCCACTTT
d_gene: -; j_gene: TRBJ1-2; abundance: few; v_gene: TRBV10-2; CDR3aa: CASSEGGLYGYTF; CDR3nt: TGCGCCAGCAGTGAGGGAGGCCTCTATGGCTACACCTTC
d_gene: TRBD1; j_gene: TRBJ2-5; abundance: -; v_gene: TRBV10-1; CDR3aa: CASSRDRQETQYF; CDR3nt: TGCGCCAGCAGTCGGGACAGACAAGAGACCCAGTACTTC
d_gene: TRBD1; j_gene: TRBJ2-2; abundance: once; v_gene: TRBV24-1; CDR3aa: CATSDPPTGANTGELFF; CDR3nt: TGTGCCACCAGTGATCCCCCAACAGGGGCGAACACCGGGGAGCTGTTTTTT
d_gene: -; j_gene: TRBJ1-1; abundance: -; v_gene: TRBV10-3; CDR3aa: CAISETGKETEAFF; CDR3nt: TGTGCCATCAGTGAGACAGGGAAAGAGACTGAAGCTTTCTTT
d_gene: -; j_gene: TRBJ2-1; abundance: -; v_gene: TRBV10-3; CDR3aa: CAIRPSKGGNEQFF; CDR3nt: TGTGCCATCAGGCCCTCGAAGGGTGGCAATGAGCAGTTCTTC
d_gene: TRBD1; j_gene: TRBJ1-4; abundance: -; v_gene: TRBV19; CDR3aa: CASKGTGVGEKLFF; CDR3nt: TGTGCCAGTAAGGGTACAGGGGTGGGAGAAAAACTGTTTTTT
d_gene: -; j_gene: TRBJ1-5; abundance: -; v_gene: TRBV5-1; CDR3aa: CASSETDSNQPQHF; CDR3nt: TGCGCCAGCAGCGAAACGGATAGCAATCAGCCCCAGCATTTT
d_gene: -; j_gene: TRBJ1-5; abundance: few; v_gene: TRBV29-1; CDR3aa: CSVEGQANQPQHF; CDR3nt: TGCAGCGTTGAAGGGCAGGCCAATCAGCCCCAGCATTTT
d_gene: TRBD1; j_gene: TRBJ2-5; abundance: few; v_gene: TRBV18; CDR3aa: CASSPPTGGLETQYF; CDR3nt: TGTGCCAGCTCACCACCGACAGGGGGTTTGGAGACCCAGTACTTC
d_gene: -; j_gene: TRBJ2-6; abundance: -; v_gene: TRBV4-1; CDR3aa: CASSQGQAGANVLTF; CDR3nt: TGCGCCAGCAGCCAAGGGCAAGCTGGGGCCAACGTCCTGACTTTC
d_gene: TRBD1; j_gene: TRBJ1-2; abundance: -; v_gene: TRBV29-1; CDR3aa: CSGGTDGYTF; CDR3nt: TGCAGCGGTGGGACAGATGGCTACACCTTC
d_gene: TRBD1; j_gene: TRBJ2-2; abundance: -; v_gene: TRBV7-3; CDR3aa: CASSYGQGNTGELFF; CDR3nt: TGTGCCAGCAGCTATGGACAGGGCAACACCGGGGAGCTGTTTTTT
d_gene: -; j_gene: TRBJ2-7; abundance: -; v_gene: TRBV19; CDR3aa: CAPHPSPGAYEQYF; CDR3nt: TGTGCCCCCCACCCTAGTCCAGGAGCCTACGAGCAGTACTTC
d_gene: TRBD1; j_gene: TRBJ1-5; abundance: -; v_gene: TRBV6-1; CDR3aa: CASTGQGSSNQPQHF; CDR3nt: TGTGCCAGCACCGGACAGGGGTCGAGCAATCAGCCCCAGCATTTT
d_gene: TRBD1; j_gene: TRBJ1-4; abundance: -; v_gene: TRBV7-9; CDR3aa: CASKTGDLTTNEKLFF; CDR3nt: TGTGCCAGCAAAACAGGGGACCTAACAACTAATGAAAAACTGTTTTTT
d_gene: TRBD1; j_gene: TRBJ1-2; abundance: many; v_gene: TRBV6-5; CDR3aa: CASSYTRTGGGYGYTF; CDR3nt: TGTGCCAGCAGTTACACCCGGACAGGGGGCGGCTATGGCTACACCTTC
d_gene: TRBD1; j_gene: TRBJ2-5; abundance: -; v_gene: TRBV11-2; CDR3aa: CASSLVGGGTGGLQETQYF; CDR3nt: TGTGCCAGCAGCTTAGTCGGAGGTGGTACAGGGGGCTTACAAGAGACCCAGTACTTC
d_gene: -; j_gene: TRBJ2-3; abundance: few; v_gene: TRBV7-9; CDR3aa: CASSLTDTQYF; CDR3nt: TGTGCCAGCAGCTTAACAGATACGCAGTATTTT
d_gene: -; j_gene: TRBJ2-1; abundance: -; v_gene: TRBV9; CDR3aa: CASSVGSYNEQFF; CDR3nt: TGTGCCAGCAGCGTAGGTTCCTACAATGAGCAGTTCTTC
d_gene: -; j_gene: TRBJ1-1; abundance: -; v_gene: TRBV28; CDR3aa: CASRLPGKSAEAFF; CDR3nt: TGTGCCAGCAGACTGCCGGGGAAGAGCGCTGAAGCTTTCTTT
d_gene: -; j_gene: TRBJ1-6; abundance: -; v_gene: TRBV28; CDR3aa: CASSAAGDIFNSPLHF; CDR3nt: TGTGCCAGCAGTGCCGCCGGGGATATTTTTAATTCACCCCTCCACTTT
d_gene: -; j_gene: TRBJ1-2; abundance: -; v_gene: TRBV28; CDR3aa: CASNLGLHYGYTF; CDR3nt: TGTGCCAGCAATTTGGGGCTGCACTATGGCTACACCTTC
d_gene: -; j_gene: TRBJ1-4; abundance: -; v_gene: TRBV25-1; CDR3aa: CASSDPGQGREKLFF; CDR3nt: TGTGCCAGCAGTGACCCCGGCCAGGGACGTGAAAAACTGTTTTTT
d_gene: TRBD2; j_gene: TRBJ2-5; abundance: -; v_gene: TRBV5-1; CDR3aa: CASSDLPSGGPGYQETQYF; CDR3nt: TGCGCCAGCAGCGATCTACCTAGCGGGGGGCCGGGGTACCAAGAGACCCAGTACTTC
d_gene: -; j_gene: TRBJ1-1; abundance: -; v_gene: TRBV2; CDR3aa: CASSNQVNTEAFF; CDR3nt: TGTGCCAGCAGCAATCAGGTGAACACTGAAGCTTTCTTT
d_gene: TRBD2; j_gene: TRBJ2-7; abundance: few; v_gene: TRBV14; CDR3aa: CASSPRLWGGSYEQYF; CDR3nt: TGTGCCAGCAGCCCTCGTTTGTGGGGGGGATCCTACGAGCAGTACTTC
d_gene: -; j_gene: TRBJ2-1; abundance: -; v_gene: TRBV10-3; CDR3aa: CAIEAGRGGDEQFF; CDR3nt: TGTGCCATAGAAGCGGGCAGGGGCGGAGATGAGCAGTTCTTC
d_gene: -; j_gene: TRBJ2-2; abundance: few; v_gene: TRBV2; CDR3aa: CASGQENTGELFF; CDR3nt: TGTGCCAGCGGGCAGGAGAACACCGGGGAGCTGTTTTTT
d_gene: -; j_gene: TRBJ1-1; abundance: few; v_gene: TRBV5-1; CDR3aa: CASSLDGPPGTEAFF; CDR3nt: TGCGCCAGCAGCTTGGATGGACCCCCTGGCACTGAAGCTTTCTTT
d_gene: -; j_gene: TRBJ1-3; abundance: -; v_gene: TRBV9; CDR3aa: CASSPSNILSGNTIYF; CDR3nt: TGTGCCAGCAGTCCATCGAACATTCTCTCTGGAAACACCATATATTTT
d_gene: -; j_gene: TRBJ1-1; abundance: once; v_gene: TRBV3-1/TRBV3-2; CDR3aa: CAIPFGGRNYTEAFF; CDR3nt: TGTGCCATCCCCTTTGGGGGCCGGAATTACACTGAAGCTTTCTTT
d_gene: -; j_gene: TRBJ1-5; abundance: -; v_gene: TRBV11-3; CDR3aa: CASSPPNVKTEGTQVAQHF; CDR3nt: TGTGCCAGCAGCCCACCCAATGTAAAAACGGAAGGAACCCAAGTCGCCCAGCATTTT
d_gene: TRBD1; j_gene: TRBJ2-3; abundance: -; v_gene: TRBV5-1; CDR3aa: CASSSLTGEGKTDTQYF; CDR3nt: TGCGCCAGCAGCTCACTAACAGGGGAAGGAAAGACAGATACGCAGTATTTT
d_gene: -; j_gene: TRBJ1-1; abundance: -; v_gene: TRBV4-1; CDR3aa: CASSQPWTGTTNTEAFF; CDR3nt: TGCGCCAGCAGCCAACCATGGACCGGGACGACGAACACTGAAGCTTTCTTT
d_gene: -; j_gene: TRBJ2-7; abundance: -; v_gene: TRBV29-1; CDR3aa: CSDLEGAGHEQYF; CDR3nt: TGCAGCGATCTCGAAGGGGCGGGCCACGAGCAGTACTTC